This T cell receptor beta chain was recorded in a study of blood T cell repertoires in COVID-19. TCRdb keeps only in-frame clones here, not all; method: immunoSEQ multiplex PCR. The repertoire holds under 300,000 clones, approximately 90% seen once, with approximately 9.5% in the top ten. Trimming cost V 1 base and J 5 bases; bases outside gene matches: 7. Germline assignment: CDR1 LGHDT and CDR2 YNNKEL (reference sequence). The CDR3 is 17 amino acids. The genes are TRBV3-1 (or the pseudogene TRBV3-2) and TRBJ2-2; 10 nucleotides match TRBD2. The specimen was PBMCs or T cells enriched from blood (not recorded which). This TCR derives from a man aged 35-49 years who had recovered from COVID-19. The CDR3 DNA reads TGTGCCAGCAGCCAAGCAGATCTAGCGGGAGCGACCGGGGAGCTGTTTTTT. Translating gives CASSQADLAGATGELFF.